The table lists the clone carrying this T cell receptor beta chain with a few counts. No antigen is known for it. Measured with immunoSEQ multiplex PCR; TCRdb has only the in-frame clones, and not every one. The repertoire holds 10,000 to 15,000 clones, with about 82% as singletons. Time point described: neoterminal ileum biopsy at postoperative endoscopy, about 6 months after surgery. These data come from a study of T cell repertoires in ileal Crohn's disease. Study-wide context: M6 samples are neoterminal ileum biopsies from postoperative colonoscopy. Whole-study results and caveats: Every patient over 26.8% clonality showed endoscopic recurrence. High-frequency clones were more common in sorted CD8 than CD4 cells. The median delay to postoperative endoscopy was approximately seven months.

Between the trimmed V and J ends, which lost 0 bases and 2 bases, there was a span of 18 bases. This CDR3 comprises 18 residues. Looked up from germline, CDR1 is SGHRS and CDR2 is YFSETQ. The sample was ileal tissue. The sequence was obtained from an adult with Crohn's disease. The chain has TRBV5-1 and TRBJ1-3; possible D gene TRBD1, 6 bases. The CDR3 sequence: CASSLDPGGTKAGNTIYF. In nucleotides, the CDR3 is TGCGCCAGCAGCTTGGACCCGGGGGGGACAAAGGCTGGAAACACCATATATTTT.